This entry lists 8 T cell receptor beta chains sequenced from one sample in a study of blood T cell repertoires in COVID-19. Clones were sequenced by immunoSEQ multiplex PCR, and TCRdb holds only the in-frame ones, with some missing. The sample records fewer than 300,000 clones, roughly nine tenths being singletons. Sequencing was carried out using peripheral blood. These receptors all stem from a woman aged 25-40 years with COVID-19, enrolled during active disease.

The chain couples TRBV7-8 to TRBJ1-2, with D tentatively TRBD1 (6 bases). Trimming pared 5 bases from V and 1 base from J, leaving 8 bases between. The CDR3 spans 13 residues. Germline CDR1 SGHVS, CDR2 FQNEAQ. CDR3 DNA: TGTGCCAGCAGCCTGGACAGTAACTATGGCTACACCTTC. This sequence encodes CASSLDSNYGYTF.

In its sample, this clone was seen once. The J gene is TRBJ1-3, the V gene TRBV5-5; no firm D call. The CDR3 is 15 residues long. Trimming shortened V by 0 bases and J by 2 bases, and 9 bases separated the two germline ends. The germline V gene encodes CDR1 SGHKS and CDR2 YYEKEE (reference sequence). Written as DNA, the CDR3 is TGTGCCAGCAGCTTGGGTCCGGGTACTGGAAACACCATATATTTT. Residues: CASSLGPGTGNTIYF.

This clone was seen only a few times. J is TRBJ2-7 and V is TRBV12-3 or TRBV12-4; 10 bases are shared with TRBD1. The CDR3 has 13 residues. With 4 bases clipped from V and 3 bases from J, the junction kept 0 bases outside the gene matches. The CDR3 is CASSWDRGYEQYF. The CDR3 DNA is TGTGCCAGCAGTTGGGACAGGGGCTACGAGCAGTACTTC.

The CDR3 bases are TGTGCCAGCAGCGGACGGGACAGCGAAGAGACCCAGTACTTC. This encodes CASSGRDSEETQYF. The V gene is TRBV5-4, the J gene TRBJ2-5, with 7 bases identical to TRBD1. The CDR3 contains 14 residues. Germline lookup yields CDR1 SGHNT and CDR2 YYREEE (reference sequence). V gave up 4 bases and J gave up 3 bases; unmatched junction bases: 6. Filled out from reference TRBV5-4 and TRBJ2-5, the complete variable domain reads ETGVTQSPTHLIKTRGQQVTLRCSSQSGHNTVSWYQQALGQGPQFIFQYYREEENGRGNFPPRFSGLQFPNYSSELNVNALELDDSALYLCASSGRDSEETQYFGPGTRLLVL.

Here the CDR3 reads CASSLGTGTLTTSEAFF. CDR3 DNA: TGTGCCAGCAGCTTAGGGACAGGGACTTTGACAACCTCTGAAGCTTTCTTT. The chain carries TRBV7-9 and TRBJ1-1, with 8 bases matching TRBD1. This CDR3 is 17 amino acids long. Per the germline V gene, CDR1 is SEHNR and CDR2 is FQNEAQ (reference sequence). Trimming cost V 1 base and J 6 bases; bases outside gene matches: 13.

The chain recombines TRBV4-1 with TRBJ2-3; weak D call: TRBD1 (5 bases). Trimming stripped 4 bases from V and 10 bases from J, with 18 bases between. The CDR3 has 14 residues. Per germline, CDR1 MGHRA and CDR2 YSYEKL. The CDR3 bases are TGCGCCAGCAGCCTAGGACCCCAGGGCCGGGCGCAGTATTTT. Amino acid sequence: CASSLGPQGRAQYF.

This rearrangement joins TRBV28 to TRBJ1-2, with D unclear. This CDR3 has 14 residues. CDR1 is MDHEN and CDR2 is SYDVKM in the germline V gene. V lost 2 bases to trimming and J lost 8 bases, with 15 bases between them. The CDR3 DNA reads as TGTGCCAGCAGTTTACTTCCGGGTTTCTCGGGCTACACCTTC. Translation gives CASSLLPGFSGYTF.

A note on this clone: Other DNA sequences in this sample translate to the same CDR3. The CDR3 sequence is CASSIRDRGSPLHF. CDR3 in DNA: TGTGCCAGTAGTATACGTGACAGGGGGTCACCCCTCCACTTT. The chain uses TRBV19 and TRBJ1-6; 9 bases align to TRBD1. With V trimmed by 2 bases and J by 10 bases, 3 bases remained unmatched. Germline values: CDR1 LNHDA, CDR2 SQIVND (reference sequence). This CDR3 contains 14 residues. Combining the CDR3 with reference TRBV19 and TRBJ1-6 gives the whole variable domain DGGITQSPKYLFRKEGQNVTLSCEQNLNHDAMYWYRQDPGQGLRLIYYSQIVNDFQKGDIAEGYSVSREKKESFPLTVTSAQKNPTAFYLCASSIRDRGSPLHFGNGTRLTVT.